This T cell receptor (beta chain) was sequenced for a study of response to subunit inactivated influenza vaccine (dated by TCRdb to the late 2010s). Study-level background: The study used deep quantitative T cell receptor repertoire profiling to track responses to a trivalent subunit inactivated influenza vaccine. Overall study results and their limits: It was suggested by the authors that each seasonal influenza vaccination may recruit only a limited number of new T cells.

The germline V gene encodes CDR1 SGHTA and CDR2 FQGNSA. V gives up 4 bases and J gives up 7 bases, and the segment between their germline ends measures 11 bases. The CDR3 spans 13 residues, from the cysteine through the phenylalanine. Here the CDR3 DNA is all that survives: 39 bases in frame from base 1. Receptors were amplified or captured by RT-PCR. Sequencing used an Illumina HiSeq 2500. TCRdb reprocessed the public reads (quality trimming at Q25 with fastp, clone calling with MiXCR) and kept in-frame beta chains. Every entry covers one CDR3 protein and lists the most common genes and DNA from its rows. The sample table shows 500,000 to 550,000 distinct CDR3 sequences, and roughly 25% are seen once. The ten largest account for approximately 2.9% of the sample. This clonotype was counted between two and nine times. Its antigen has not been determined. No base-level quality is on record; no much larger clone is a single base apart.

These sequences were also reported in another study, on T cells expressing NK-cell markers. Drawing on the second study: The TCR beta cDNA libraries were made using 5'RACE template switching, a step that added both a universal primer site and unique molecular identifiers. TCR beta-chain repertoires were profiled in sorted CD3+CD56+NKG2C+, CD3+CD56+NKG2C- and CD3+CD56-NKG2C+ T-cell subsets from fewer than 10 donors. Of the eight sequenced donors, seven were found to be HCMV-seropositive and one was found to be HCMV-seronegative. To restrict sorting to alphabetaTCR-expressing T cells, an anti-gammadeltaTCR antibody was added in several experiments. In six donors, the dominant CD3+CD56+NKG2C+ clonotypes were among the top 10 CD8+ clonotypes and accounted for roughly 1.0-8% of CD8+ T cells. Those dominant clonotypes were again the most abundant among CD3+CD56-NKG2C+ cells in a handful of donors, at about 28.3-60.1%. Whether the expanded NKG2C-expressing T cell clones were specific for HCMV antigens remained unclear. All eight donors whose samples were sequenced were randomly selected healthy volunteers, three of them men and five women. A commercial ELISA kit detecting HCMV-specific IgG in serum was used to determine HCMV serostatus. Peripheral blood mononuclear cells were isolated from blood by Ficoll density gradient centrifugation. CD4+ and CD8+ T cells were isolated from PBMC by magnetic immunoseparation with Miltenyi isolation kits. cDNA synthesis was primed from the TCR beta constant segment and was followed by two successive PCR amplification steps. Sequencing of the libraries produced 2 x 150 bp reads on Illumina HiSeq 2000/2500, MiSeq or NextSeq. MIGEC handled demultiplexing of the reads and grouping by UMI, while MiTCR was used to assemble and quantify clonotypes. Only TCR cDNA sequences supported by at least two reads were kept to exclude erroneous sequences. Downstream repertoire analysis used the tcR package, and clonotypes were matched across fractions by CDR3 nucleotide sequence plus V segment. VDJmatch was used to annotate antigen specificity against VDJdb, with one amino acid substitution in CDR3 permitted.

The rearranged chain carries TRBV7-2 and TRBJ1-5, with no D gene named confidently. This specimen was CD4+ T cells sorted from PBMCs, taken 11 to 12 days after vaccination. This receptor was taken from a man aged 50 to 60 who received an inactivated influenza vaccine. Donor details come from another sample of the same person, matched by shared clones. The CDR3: CASSYGPEQPQHF. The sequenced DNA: TGTGCCAGCAGCTACGGGCCAGAACAGCCCCAGCATTTT.